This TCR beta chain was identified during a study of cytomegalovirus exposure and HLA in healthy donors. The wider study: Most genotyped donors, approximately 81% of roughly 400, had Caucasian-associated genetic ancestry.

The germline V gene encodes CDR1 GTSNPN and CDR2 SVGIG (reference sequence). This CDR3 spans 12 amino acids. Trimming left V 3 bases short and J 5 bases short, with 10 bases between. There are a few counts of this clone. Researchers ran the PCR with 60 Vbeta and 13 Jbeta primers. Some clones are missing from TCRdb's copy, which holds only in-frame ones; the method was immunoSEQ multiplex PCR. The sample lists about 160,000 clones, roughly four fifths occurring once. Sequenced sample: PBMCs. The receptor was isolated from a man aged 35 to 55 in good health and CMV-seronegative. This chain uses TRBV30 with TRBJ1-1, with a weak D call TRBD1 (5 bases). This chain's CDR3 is CAWRGGRTEAFF. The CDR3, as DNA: TGTGCCTGGAGGGGGGGGAGGACTGAAGCTTTCTTT.